This entry concerns a single T cell receptor (beta chain). Patients of the Seattle cohort, enrolled during active infection, were followed longitudinally. This specimen comes from a study of blood T cell repertoires in COVID-19. Study context: Material from acute and convalescent COVID-19 was sourced from the United States, Italy and Spain. Nucleic acid was either cDNA or gDNA, and it came from T cells, B-cell-depleted T cells, or PBMCs.

Authors' analysis steps: Amplification from reference gene primers served as the basis for estimated nucleated cell counts. The method was immunoSEQ multiplex PCR; TCRdb's version includes in-frame clones alone and lacks a portion of them. The DNA gave D and trimming, while V, J and clone size come from that table. The sample holds some 120,000 clones, around 80% seen once. This CDR3 comprises 13 residues. V lost 3 bases to trimming and J lost 6 bases, with 10 bases between them. Germline CDR1 SGHAT, CDR2 FQNNGV. This chain connects TRBV11-2 to TRBJ2-3, with D possibly being TRBD1 (5 bases). The sample was peripheral blood. The clonotype was recovered from a man younger than 40 with COVID-19, enrolled during active disease. The CDR3 nucleotides are TGTGCCAGCAGCTTCACCCAGGGTGATACGCAGTATTTT. Its protein product is CASSFTQGDTQYF.